This is a list of T cell receptor beta chains from one sample in a study of OX40 agonist ivuxolimab in advanced cancers. Assay used: immunoSEQ multiplex PCR; TCRdb lists only in-frame clones, some missing. The profile shows around 17,000 clones, 78% of them singletons. Sequencing was performed on CD4+ or CD8+ T cells sorted from blood, taken in a trial of the OX40 agonist ivuxolimab. The receptors here all came from an adult with an advanced solid tumor such as melanoma, head and neck, liver or kidney cancer. CDR3s leave out the opening cysteine and the closing phenylalanine or tryptophan. Expanded clones get a size class; other rows say once, few or many, or leave the size out.

V gene | clone size | CDR3 protein
TRBV6-5 | - | ASSLRTGGLYEQY
TRBV7-2 | - | ASSGSDRTSYNEQF
TRBV6-1 | - | ASSDEWIAYEQY
TRBV7-9 | - | ASSLGQSNYGYT
TRBV18 | once | ASSPSGQGYNEQF
TRBV6-5 | - | ASSNTGYYGYT
TRBV19 | - | ASSFGQGYTGELF
TRBV7-8 | once | ASSLIVRGYEQY
TRBV4-3 | - | ASSRLQGSGELF
TRBV6-5 | - | ASWGTSGVPYEQY
TRBV7-9 | few | ASSTHSATNEKLF
TRBV7-9 | - | ASSLATGPALYNEQF
TRBV9 | - | ASSGLAYNEQF
TRBV11-2 | few | ASSKGPNYEQY
TRBV5-4 | - | ASSLVGTYEQY
TRBV7-3 | - | ASSLWRARTF
TRBV9 | few | ASSVVVSTEAF
TRBV5-1 | - | ASSLTSGSYEQY
TRBV5-6 | - | ASGLGRETQY
TRBV6-6 | - | ASSYSDSRSYNEQF
TRBV5-1 | - | ASRDVSYEQY
TRBV7-9 | - | ASSLSGGRTNYNEQF
TRBV28 | - | ASSLTGRNYNSPLH
TRBV23-1 | - | ASRPDRVDTGELF
TRBV5-1 | - | ASSLAGGTYEQY
TRBV6-5 | - | ASNLQGSTEAF
TRBV5-5 | - | ASSPPTGGLYNEQF
TRBV2 | - | ASSSYRTNTEAF
TRBV7-9 | once | ASSLAKGQGPSYEQY
TRBV7-8 | - | ASSLEPGTGWYEQY
TRBV9 | - | ASSAFRIGTGGTEAF
TRBV7-9 | - | ASSLEGQGVTGELF
TRBV25-1 | - | ASSDLGEKLF
TRBV5-6 | - | ASSVGGNTEAF
TRBV9 | - | ASSVSGKLDTQY
TRBV7-7 | - | ASTFLNREPQH
TRBV6-5 | few | ASSPGQGTYNEQF
TRBV7-9 | - | ASSPDAGGVYGYT
TRBV27 | - | ASSFRQGDNEQF
TRBV10-2 | once | ASSSGGVQETQY
TRBV6-5 | - | ASSYSMTGAANGYT